This T cell receptor (beta chain) derives from a study of control samples from healthy donors and cancer patients. Assay used: immunoSEQ multiplex PCR; TCRdb lists only in-frame clones, some missing. Counted here are almost 85,000 clones, around 80% occurring once; the ten biggest clones make up 9.5% to 13%. V shed 4 bases and J shed 9 bases, with 14 bases lying between them. The CDR3 is 13 residues long. CDR1 and CDR2 from the germline V gene are SGHDT and YYEEEE. The clonotype comes from a man aged 60 to 75 with head and neck cancer. This chain uses TRBV5-6 with TRBJ1-5, with D uncertain. Sequencing used PBMCs. CDR3 in DNA: TGTGCCAGCAGCCCGGGGTATGGGAGGCCCCAGCATTTT. The encoded protein is CASSPGYGRPQHF.